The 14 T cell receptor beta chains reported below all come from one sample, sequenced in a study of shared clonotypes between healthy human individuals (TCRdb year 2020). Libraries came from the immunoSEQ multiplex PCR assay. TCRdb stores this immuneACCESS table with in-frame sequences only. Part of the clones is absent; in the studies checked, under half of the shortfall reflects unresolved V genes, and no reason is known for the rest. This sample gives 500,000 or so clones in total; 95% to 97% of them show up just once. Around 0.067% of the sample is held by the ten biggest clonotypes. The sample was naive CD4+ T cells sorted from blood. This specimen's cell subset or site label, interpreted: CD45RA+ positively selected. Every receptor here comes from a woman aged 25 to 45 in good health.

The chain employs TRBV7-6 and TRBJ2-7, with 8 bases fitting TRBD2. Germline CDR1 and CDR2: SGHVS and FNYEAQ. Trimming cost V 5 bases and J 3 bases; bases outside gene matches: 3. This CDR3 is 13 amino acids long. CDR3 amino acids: CASSRGGSYEQYF. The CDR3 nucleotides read TGTGCCAGCAGCCGGGGGGGGAGCTACGAGCAGTACTTC.

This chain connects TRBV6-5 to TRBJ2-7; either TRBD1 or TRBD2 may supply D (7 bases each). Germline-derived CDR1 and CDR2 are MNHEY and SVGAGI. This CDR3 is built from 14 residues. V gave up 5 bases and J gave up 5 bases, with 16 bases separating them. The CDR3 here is CASSRGRGPNEQYF. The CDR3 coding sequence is TGTGCCAGCAGTAGGGGGAGGGGGCCCAACGAGCAGTACTTC.

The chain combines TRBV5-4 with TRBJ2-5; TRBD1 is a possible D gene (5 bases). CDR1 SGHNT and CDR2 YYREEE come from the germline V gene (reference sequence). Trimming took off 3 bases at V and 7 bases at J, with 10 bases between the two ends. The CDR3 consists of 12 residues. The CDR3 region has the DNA TGTGCCAGCAGCTCGAATAGGGGGACCCAGTACTTC. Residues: CASSSNRGTQYF.

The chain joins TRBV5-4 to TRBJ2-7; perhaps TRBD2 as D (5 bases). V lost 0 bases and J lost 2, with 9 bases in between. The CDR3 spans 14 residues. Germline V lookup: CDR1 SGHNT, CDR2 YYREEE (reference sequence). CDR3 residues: CASSLGGSTYEQYF. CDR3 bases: TGTGCCAGCAGCTTGGGAGGGAGTACCTACGAGCAGTACTTC.

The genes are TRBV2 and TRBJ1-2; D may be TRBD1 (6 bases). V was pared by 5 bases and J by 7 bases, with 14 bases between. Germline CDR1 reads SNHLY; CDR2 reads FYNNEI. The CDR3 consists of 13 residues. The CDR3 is CASSLQGMTGYTF. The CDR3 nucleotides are TGTGCCAGCAGTTTACAGGGAATGACTGGCTACACCTTC.

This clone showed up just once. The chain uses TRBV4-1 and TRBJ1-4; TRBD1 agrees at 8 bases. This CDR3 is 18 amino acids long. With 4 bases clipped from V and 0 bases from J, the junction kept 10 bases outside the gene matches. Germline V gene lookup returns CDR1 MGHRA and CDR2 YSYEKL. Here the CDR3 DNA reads TGCGCCAGCAGCCCCCGGACAGGGATAAAGGCAACTAATGAAAAACTGTTTTTT. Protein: CASSPRTGIKATNEKLFF.

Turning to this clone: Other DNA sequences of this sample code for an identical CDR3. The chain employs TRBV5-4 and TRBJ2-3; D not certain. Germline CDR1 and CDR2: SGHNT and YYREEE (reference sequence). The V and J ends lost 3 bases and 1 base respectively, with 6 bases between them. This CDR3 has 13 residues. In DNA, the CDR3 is TGTGCCAGCAGCTCGCAGGGCACAGATACGCAGTATTTT. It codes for CASSSQGTDTQYF.

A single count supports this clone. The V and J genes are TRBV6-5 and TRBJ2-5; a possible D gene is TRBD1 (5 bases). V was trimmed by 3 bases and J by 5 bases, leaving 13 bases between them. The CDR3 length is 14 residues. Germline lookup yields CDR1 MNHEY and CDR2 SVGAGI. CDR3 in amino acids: CASSYSQVLETQYF. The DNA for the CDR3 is TGTGCCAGCAGTTATTCACAGGTTCTGGAGACCCAGTACTTC.

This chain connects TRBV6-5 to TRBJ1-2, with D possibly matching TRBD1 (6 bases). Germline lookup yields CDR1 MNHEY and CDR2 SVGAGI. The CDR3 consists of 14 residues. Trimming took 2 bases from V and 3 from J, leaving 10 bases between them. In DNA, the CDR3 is TGTGCCAGCAGTTACCAGGGGAGATACTATGGCTACACCTTC. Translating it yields CASSYQGRYYGYTF.

The CDR3 region has the DNA TGTGCCACCAGCAGGGAACTAGCGGGAGGGTCGCTGTTCTCCGAGCAGTACTTC. This codes for CATSRELAGGSLFSEQYF. The chain is built from TRBV15 and TRBJ2-5; 13 bases match TRBD2. The J call may be mistaken, given a closer DNA end match to TRBJ2-7. Germline V lookup: CDR1 LNHNV, CDR2 YYDKDF (reference sequence). This CDR3 is 18 amino acids long.

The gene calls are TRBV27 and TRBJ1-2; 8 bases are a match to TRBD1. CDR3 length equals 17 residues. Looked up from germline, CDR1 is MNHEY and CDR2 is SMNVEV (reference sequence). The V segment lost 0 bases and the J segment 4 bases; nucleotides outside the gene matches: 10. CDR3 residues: CASSLSISRQGIYGYTF. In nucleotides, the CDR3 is TGTGCCAGCAGTTTATCGATTTCCCGACAGGGGATCTATGGCTACACCTTC.

DNA for the CDR3: TGTGCCAGCTCTGAGGACCGATCCGCCTACGAGCAGTACTTC. This gives the protein CASSEDRSAYEQYF. The chain employs TRBV18 and TRBJ2-7; D is uncertain. V gave up 6 bases and J gave up 2 bases, with 14 bases separating them. Germline V gene data show CDR1 as KGHSH and CDR2 as LQKENI. This CDR3 spans 14 amino acids. The variable domain in full, with the rest retrieved from reference TRBV18 and TRBJ2-7, is NAGVMQNPRHLVRRRGQEARLRCSPMKGHSHVYWYRQLPEEGLKFMVYLQKENIIDESGMPKERFSAEFPKEGPSILRIQQVVRGDSAAYFCASSEDRSAYEQYFGPGTRLTVT.

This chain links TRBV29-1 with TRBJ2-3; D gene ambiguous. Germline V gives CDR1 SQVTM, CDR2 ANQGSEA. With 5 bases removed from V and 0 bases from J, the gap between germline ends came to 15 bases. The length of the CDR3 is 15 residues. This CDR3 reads CSVSPAASSTDTQYF. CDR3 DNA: TGCAGCGTTTCCCCGGCTGCTAGTAGCACAGATACGCAGTATTTT.

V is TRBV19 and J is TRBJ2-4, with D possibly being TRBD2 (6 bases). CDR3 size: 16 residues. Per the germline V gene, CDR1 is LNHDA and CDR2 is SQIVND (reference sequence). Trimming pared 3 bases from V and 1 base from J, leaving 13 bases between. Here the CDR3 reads CASSIGVEGAKNIQYF. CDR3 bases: TGTGCCAGTAGTATTGGTGTGGAGGGGGCCAAAAACATTCAGTACTTC.